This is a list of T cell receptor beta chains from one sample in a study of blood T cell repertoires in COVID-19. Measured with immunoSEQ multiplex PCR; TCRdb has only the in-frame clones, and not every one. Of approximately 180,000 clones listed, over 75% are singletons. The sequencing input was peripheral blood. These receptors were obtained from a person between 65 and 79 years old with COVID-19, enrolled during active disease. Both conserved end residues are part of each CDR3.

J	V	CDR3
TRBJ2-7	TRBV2	CASSGYRDRSYEQYF
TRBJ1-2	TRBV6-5	CASSYRQGSGYTF
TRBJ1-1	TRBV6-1	CASSEVPVNTEAFF
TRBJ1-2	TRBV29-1	CSVRGQFHGYTF
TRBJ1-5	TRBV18	CASSPGRNSNQPQHF
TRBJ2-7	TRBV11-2	CASSLVMVSLAGAYEQYF
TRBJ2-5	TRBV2	CASSEGLPETQYF
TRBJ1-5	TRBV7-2	CASSPRAAGQPQHF
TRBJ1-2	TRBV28	CASTRTGLLGANGYTF
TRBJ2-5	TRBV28	CASSSTKQGALETQYF
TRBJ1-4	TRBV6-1	CASSESTVGTGGFEKLFF
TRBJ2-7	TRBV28	CSIRQVFGEQYF
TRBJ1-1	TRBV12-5	CASGPGGVTEAFF
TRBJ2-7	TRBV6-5	CASSYGREDYEQYF
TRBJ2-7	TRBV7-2	CASSLMGQGAITYEQYF
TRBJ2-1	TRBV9	CASSVAGLPGGSYNEQFF
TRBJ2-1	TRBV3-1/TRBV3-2	CASSQASGSDEQFF
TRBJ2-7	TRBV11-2	CASSLPRTGRYEQYF